This T cell receptor beta chain was observed in a study of T cell responses to AZD1222 COVID-19 vaccine (dated by TCRdb to the early 2020s). Turning to the overall study: AZD1222 recipients whose second dose came at about 4 weeks and those whose second dose came at about 12 weeks were combined into one group, since spike-specific TCR depth and breadth did not differ between the two schedules. Trial participants were enrolled by age into subgroups of 18-55, 56-69 and 70-plus years, and around 140, 26 and 57 TCR-sequenced participants, respectively, were included in these subgroups. TCR sequencing covered some 250 trial participants: 200 to 220 given two doses of AZD1222 and 26 given two doses of MenACWY control vaccine.

Summary of the overall study and its limitations: Nearly half of unique spike-specific TCRs reportedly recognized epitopes outside regions mutated in the B.1.351 and B.1.1.7 variants. A significant rise in spike-specific TCR breadth and depth was observed after two AZD1222 doses relative to day 0 and relative to MenACWY recipients. Participants were mostly white British and included more females than males, and it was suggested by the authors that clonal diversity may have been underestimated. Because no day 14 peak-response samples were available, repertoires were characterized only after the peak T cell response. Only five to seven AZD1222 recipients were SARS-CoV-2 seropositive at baseline, limiting conclusions about previously exposed vaccinees. In the small 56-69-year group, the increase in depth fell short of significance, most likely because of low power. CD4 TCRs associated with the vaccine covered the entire spike protein, and the dominant responses were in regions 160-218 and 743-854.

The meaning of the sample's time point label: baseline before first vaccination. The vaccinee samples were drawn from two UK trials, COV001 and COV002, one of which was a single-blind randomized controlled phase 2/3 trial testing AZD1222 (ChAdOx1 nCoV-19) in healthy adults. For TCRbeta chain sequencing, PBMC samples were collected from trial participants at day 0 and at day 28 after the second dose. The CDR1 and CDR2 encoded by the germline V gene are SGHTA and FQGNSA. The CDR3 covers 14 residues, taking in both the cysteine and the phenylalanine. Only the CDR3 part of the read is kept: 42 bases, read in frame from the first base. The trim is 5 bases for V and 5 bases for J, with a gap of 16 bases between the germline ends. As to this clone: What this receptor recognizes is not known. The input lacks base qualities; no much larger clone sits a single base away.

The CDR3 regions of human TCRbeta chains were analyzed by immunosequencing. The source study handled its data this way. Repertoire TCRs were matched against a reference library of SARS-CoV-2-specific TCRs generated with the MIRA antigen-specificity platform. Breadth was defined as the fraction of unique TCRs that were SARS-CoV-2-associated, and depth was defined as the fraction of total T cells that were SARS-CoV-2-associated. Using the MIRA data, each spike-specific TCR was mapped to the spike region that the TCR reacts to and placed in a CD4 or CD8 class. Log10-transformed breadth and depth values were compared by one-way ANOVA with Sidak's multiple comparisons tests. This is the immuneACCESS table as TCRdb keeps it, with only in-frame sequences that have V and J called. A part of the clones is gone; compared with another copy, unresolved V genes explain less than half, and the rest is unexplained. For V, J and clone size, that table is used; D and trimming come from the DNA. This sample comprises 100,000 to 150,000 clones, approximately 88% of them detected only once. Of the sample, roughly 5% falls within the top ten clones.

The source material was peripheral blood, sampled on day 0 of AZD1222 vaccination. In this chain, TRBV7-2 is recombined with TRBJ2-7, and perhaps TRBD2 as D gene, on 5 matching bases. The receptor was derived from an adult in good health. The CDR3 protein sequence reads: CASSERTGPDEQYF. The nucleotide sequence is TGTGCCAGCAGCGAAAGGACTGGACCCGACGAGCAGTACTTC.